These T cell receptor beta chains were read from a single sample in a study of blood T cell repertoires in COVID-19. The protocol was immunoSEQ multiplex PCR, while the TCRdb copy is restricted to in-frame clones and leaves out a portion. The data contain 80,000 or so clones, 91% of them singletons. Sequences were obtained from peripheral blood. The receptors derive from a woman aged 50 to 65 in a cohort sampled during active COVID-19. The CDR3 runs from the conserved cysteine through the conserved F or W. A D gene is named only where the DNA matches it firmly. Size is omitted from some rows. Given values are once, few, many or a class for expanded clones.

TRBJ2-7	-	TRBV5-1	-	CASSGRSRQEQYF	TGCGCCAGCAGCGGGCGATCCCGACAAGAGCAGTACTTC
TRBJ1-6	-	TRBV18	once	CASSPADRYNSPLHF	TGTGCCAGCTCACCAGCAGACAGGTATAATTCACCCCTCCACTTT
TRBJ1-4	-	TRBV16	-	CASSQYLPHDTTNEKLFF	TGTGCCAGCAGCCAATATCTCCCCCACGACACAACTAATGAAAAACTGTTTTTT
TRBJ2-7	-	TRBV18	-	CASSPTDFYEQYF	TGTGCCAGCTCACCAACAGATTTCTACGAGCAGTACTTC
TRBJ1-1	-	TRBV2	-	CASSEGVPGGSEAFF	TGTGCCAGCAGTGAAGGAGTACCCGGGGGATCTGAAGCTTTCTTT
TRBJ1-1	-	TRBV5-1	-	CASSLEQVGWTEAFF	TGCGCCAGCAGCTTGGAACAGGTCGGGTGGACTGAAGCTTTCTTT
TRBJ2-2	-	TRBV5-1	few	CASSLDGGTNTGELFF	TGCGCCAGCAGCCTAGACGGGGGAACGAACACCGGGGAGCTGTTTTTT
TRBJ2-7	TRBD1	TRBV5-1	-	CASSPGTAPTYEQYF	TGCGCCAGCAGCCCCGGGACAGCTCCCACCTACGAGCAGTACTTC
TRBJ1-2	TRBD1	TRBV18	-	CASSPVQGAGYGYTF	TGTGCCAGCTCACCAGTTCAGGGGGCTGGCTATGGCTACACCTTC
TRBJ2-5	TRBD2	TRBV28	-	CASSFGGGRWETQYF	TGTGCCAGCAGTTTCGGCGGGGGGCGTTGGGAGACCCAGTACTTC
TRBJ1-4	-	TRBV9	once	CASSGPGGTNEKLFF	TGTGCCAGCAGCGGACCTGGCGGGACTAATGAAAAACTGTTTTTT
TRBJ1-2	-	TRBV28	-	CASSPVPGLSYGYTF	TGTGCCAGCAGCCCGGTTCCAGGACTCAGCTATGGCTACACCTTC
TRBJ1-5	TRBD1	TRBV30	-	CAWSLGQGVNQPQHF	TGTGCCTGGAGTTTGGGACAGGGGGTGAACCAGCCCCAGCATTTT
TRBJ1-2	-	TRBV28	few	CASSLSGYYGYTF	TGTGCCAGCAGTTTATCAGGGTACTATGGCTACACCTTC
TRBJ1-6	-	TRBV6-5	-	CASSYGPRVESSPLHF	TGTGCCAGCAGTTACGGCCCCCGGGTAGAGAGTTCACCCCTCCACTTT
TRBJ2-5	-	TRBV24-1	-	CATSDGGVRTQYF	TGTGCCACCAGTGATGGAGGGGTGCGGACCCAGTACTTC
TRBJ2-7	TRBD2	TRBV11-3	-	CASSRQFAGGGNGYEQYF	TGTGCCAGCAGCCGACAATTTGCGGGAGGGGGGAACGGATACGAGCAGTACTTC
TRBJ2-7	TRBD1	TRBV3-1/TRBV3-2	-	CASRGTGVYEQYF	TGTGCCAGCCGGGGGACAGGGGTCTACGAGCAGTACTTC
TRBJ1-5	TRBD1	TRBV3-1/TRBV3-2	-	CASSQGQVEIYSNQPQHF	TGTGCCAGCAGCCAGGGACAGGTGGAGATTTATAGCAATCAGCCCCAGCATTTT
TRBJ2-5	TRBD2	TRBV4-1	-	CASSQGRLAGGKPPYF	TGCGCCAGCAGCCAAGGCCGGCTAGCGGGGGGGAAACCCCCGTACTTC
TRBJ1-2	-	TRBV6-5	-	CASWSLEGYYGYTF	TGTGCCAGCTGGTCATTGGAGGGGTACTATGGCTACACCTTC
TRBJ2-7	-	TRBV5-6	-	CASSLRVGTPHEREQYF	TGTGCCAGCAGCTTGAGGGTTGGGACACCCCATGAGAGGGAGCAGTACTTC
TRBJ2-2	TRBD1	TRBV28	-	CAIRGRLNTGELFF	TGTGCCATCAGGGGGAGACTGAACACCGGGGAGCTGTTTTTT
TRBJ2-2	TRBD1	TRBV19	-	CASSTGTGGPGELFF	TGTGCCAGTAGTACAGGGACAGGGGGGCCCGGGGAGCTGTTTTTT